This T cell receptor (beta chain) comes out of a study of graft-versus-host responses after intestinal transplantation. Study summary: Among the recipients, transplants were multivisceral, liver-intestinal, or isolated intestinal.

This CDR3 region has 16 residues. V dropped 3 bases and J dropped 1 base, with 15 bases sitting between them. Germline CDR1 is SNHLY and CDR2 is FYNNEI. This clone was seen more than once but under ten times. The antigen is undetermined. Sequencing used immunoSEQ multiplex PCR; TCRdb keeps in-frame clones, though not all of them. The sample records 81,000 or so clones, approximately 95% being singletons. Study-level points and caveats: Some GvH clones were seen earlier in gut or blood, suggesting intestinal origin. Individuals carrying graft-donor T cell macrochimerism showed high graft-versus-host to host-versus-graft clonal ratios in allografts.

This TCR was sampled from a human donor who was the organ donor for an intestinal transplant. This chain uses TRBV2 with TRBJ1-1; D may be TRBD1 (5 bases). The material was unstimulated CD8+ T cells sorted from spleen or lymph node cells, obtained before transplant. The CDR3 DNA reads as TGTGCCAGCAGTGAGTCCGGGGGGGGTGCGAACACTGAAGCTTTCTTT. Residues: CASSESGGGANTEAFF.